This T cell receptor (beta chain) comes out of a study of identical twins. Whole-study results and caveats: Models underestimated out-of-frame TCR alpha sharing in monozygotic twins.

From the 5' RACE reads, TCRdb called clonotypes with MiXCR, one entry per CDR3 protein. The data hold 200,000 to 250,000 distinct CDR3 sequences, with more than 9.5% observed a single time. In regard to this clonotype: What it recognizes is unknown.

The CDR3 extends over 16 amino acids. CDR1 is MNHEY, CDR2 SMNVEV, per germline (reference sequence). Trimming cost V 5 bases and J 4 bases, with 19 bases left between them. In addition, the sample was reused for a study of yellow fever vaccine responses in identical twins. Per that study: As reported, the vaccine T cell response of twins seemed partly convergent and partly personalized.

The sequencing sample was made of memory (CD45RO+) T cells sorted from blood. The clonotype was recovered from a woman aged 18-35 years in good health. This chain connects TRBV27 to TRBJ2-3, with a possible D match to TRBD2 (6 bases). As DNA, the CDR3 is TGTGCCAGCAGTATAAGAGGGGACTTCATTTCAGATACGCAGTATTTT. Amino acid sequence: CASSIRGDFISDTQYF.